This T cell receptor (beta chain) was identified in a study of vaccination and CD4 T cells after COVID-19. Study as a whole: Stimulation used overlapping spike peptides from SARS-CoV-2, HCoV-NL63, HCoV-OC43 and HCoV-229E.

Note on this clonotype: Its antigen is undetermined.

The study sequenced cultured CD4+ T cell DNA using the Oncomine TCR Beta short-read assay. TCRdb processed the PCR reads anew with MiXCR; each CDR3 protein has one entry. The repertoire holds roughly 20,000 distinct CDR3 sequences, with 60% as singletons. Stated treatment: approximately nine-day PBMC culture with coronavirus spike peptide pools or control peptides (ViraFEST assay). The sequenced sample was CD4+ T cells from blood, cultured in vitro, obtained after SARS-CoV-2 vaccination. The TCR originated in a human donor who had recovered from COVID-19.

The CDR3 reads CASSLQGYTGELFF. CDR3 in DNA: TGTGCCAGCAGCTTACAGGGGTACACCGGGGAGCTGTTTTTT. The chain has TRBV11-1 and TRBJ2-2, with TRBD1 as a possible D gene (6 bases). Germline CDR1 is SGHAT and CDR2 is FQDESV (reference sequence). The length of the CDR3 is 14 residues. Trimming pared 2 bases from V and 3 bases from J, leaving 7 bases between.